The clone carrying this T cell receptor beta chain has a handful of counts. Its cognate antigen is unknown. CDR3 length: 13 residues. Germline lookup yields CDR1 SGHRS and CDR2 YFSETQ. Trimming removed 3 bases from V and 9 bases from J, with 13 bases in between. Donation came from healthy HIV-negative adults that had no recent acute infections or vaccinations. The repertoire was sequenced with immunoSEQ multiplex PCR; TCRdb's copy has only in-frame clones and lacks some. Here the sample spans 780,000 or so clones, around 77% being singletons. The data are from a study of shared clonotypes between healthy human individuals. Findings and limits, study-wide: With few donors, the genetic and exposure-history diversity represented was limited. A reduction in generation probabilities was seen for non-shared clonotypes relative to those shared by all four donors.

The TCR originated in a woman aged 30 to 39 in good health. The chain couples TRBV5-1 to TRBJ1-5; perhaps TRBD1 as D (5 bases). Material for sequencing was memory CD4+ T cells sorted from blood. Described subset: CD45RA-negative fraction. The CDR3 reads CASSSNPGGPQHF. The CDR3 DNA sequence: TGCGCCAGCAGCTCAAACCCCGGGGGGCCCCAGCATTTT.